This TCR beta chain was sequenced in a study of blood T cell repertoires in COVID-19 (dated by TCRdb to the early 2020s). For context, the study as a whole: The collaborator samples originated in the United States, Italy and Spain and spanned the acute and convalescent phases of COVID-19. The material from the prospective study consisted of cDNA or gDNA derived from T cells, B-cell-depleted T cells, or PBMCs. Subjects who had been exposed to COVID-19, were actively infected with it, or had recovered from it provided the deeply sampled blood TCRbeta repertoires that made up the dataset. The repertoires were released in a freely available public database meant as a resource for research on the immune response to SARS-CoV-2. Samples were obtained from the ongoing ImmuneRACE study (first 160 participants) and from approximately 1,200 subjects provided by 6 global collaborators. The sample metadata nearly always contained a de-identified subject ID, COVID-19 status, age in years and sex. Where available, HLA class I and class II types were taken from metadata supplied by the sample provider and were not determined by assay-based typing. General findings and caveats noted by the study authors: Clinical and demographic metadata were provided uncurated, with the amount varying by source and participant.

A second Seattle source provided samples from volunteer blood donors who had recovered from COVID-19. Collaborating institutions collected whole blood in K2EDTA tubes following their own protocols. Collaborator samples were shipped for TCRbeta analysis as frozen whole blood, isolated PBMCs, or DNA extracted from either sample type. In the case of this clone: Its antigen specificity is not known. Within one base of it there is no much larger clone, and no base qualities were kept.

TCRbeta CDR3 regions were amplified from genomic DNA using the immunoSEQ Assay, a bias-controlled multiplex PCR. Regarding the original processing steps: The number of nucleated cells in each sample was estimated by amplification of reference gene primers within the assay. To quantify the absolute abundance of each unique TCRbeta CDR3 rearrangement, sequence reads were collapsed and filtered. For each sample, productive Simpson clonality was calculated as the square root of Simpson's diversity index over productive rearrangements. In TCRdb, the immuneACCESS table is reduced to in-frame sequences with V and J assigned. These tables do not hold every clone; where another copy was compared, an unresolved V gene accounts for under half, and the others remain unexplained. V and J calls and clone size come straight from that table; D and trimming were deduced from the DNA. A total of under 250,000 clones appear in this sample, approximately 86% of them only once. The ten largest clones capture approximately 1.5% of the sample.

The CDR3 spans 12 residues, from the cysteine through the phenylalanine. Here the CDR3 DNA is all that survives: 36 bases in frame from base 1. The germline V gene specifies SQVTM as CDR1 and ANQGSEA as CDR2. Trimming leaves V shorter by 7 bases and J shorter by 5 bases, with the junction holding 7 bases beyond the gene matches. This sequence uses TRBV29-1 and TRBJ2-5; 7 middle bases align to TRBD2. The material sequenced was peripheral blood. The receptor comes from a woman aged 55-69 years who had recovered from COVID-19. CDR3 protein: CSAQTAGETQYF. In nucleotides, the sequence is TGCAGCGCTCAGACAGCGGGGGAGACCCAGTACTTC.